The present entry profiles one TCR beta chain with its context. The length of the CDR3 is 16 residues. Germline values: CDR1 LGHDT, CDR2 YNNKEL (reference sequence). V lost 5 bases, J lost 4 bases, and 11 bases stayed unmatched. The data were obtained in a study of blood T cell repertoires in COVID-19. Study-wide context: Sample material is recorded as cDNA or gDNA derived from T cells, B-cell-depleted T cells, or PBMCs.

Data came from immunoSEQ multiplex PCR; TCRdb stores just in-frame clones and leaves some out. The sample contains approximately 100,000 clones, over 80% of which appear only once. The rearrangement joins TRBV3-1 (or the pseudogene TRBV3-2) to TRBJ1-1, with TRBD1 matching over 9 bases. The clonotype originates from a man aged 50 to 59 with acute or convalescent COVID-19. Sequencing was carried out using peripheral blood. The CDR3 DNA reads as TGTGCCAGCAGCACTCTCCACAGGGGGCCGGGCACTGAAGCTTTCTTT. Its translation is CASSTLHRGPGTEAFF.